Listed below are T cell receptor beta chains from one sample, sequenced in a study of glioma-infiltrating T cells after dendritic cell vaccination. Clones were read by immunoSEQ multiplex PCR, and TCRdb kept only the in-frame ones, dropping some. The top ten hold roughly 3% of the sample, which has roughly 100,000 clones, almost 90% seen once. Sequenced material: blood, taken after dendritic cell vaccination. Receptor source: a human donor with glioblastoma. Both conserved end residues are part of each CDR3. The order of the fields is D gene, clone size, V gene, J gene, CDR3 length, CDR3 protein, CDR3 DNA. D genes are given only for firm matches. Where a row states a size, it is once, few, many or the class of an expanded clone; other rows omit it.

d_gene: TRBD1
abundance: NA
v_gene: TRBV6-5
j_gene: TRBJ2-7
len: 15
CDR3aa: CASSPRDRASYEQYF
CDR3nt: TGTGCCAGCAGCCCCCGGGACAGGGCATCCTACGAGCAGTACTTC

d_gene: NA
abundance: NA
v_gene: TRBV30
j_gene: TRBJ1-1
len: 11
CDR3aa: CAWSRLMEAFF
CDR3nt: TGTGCCTGGAGTAGATTGATGGAGGCTTTCTTT

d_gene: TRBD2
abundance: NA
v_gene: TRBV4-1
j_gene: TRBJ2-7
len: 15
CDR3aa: CASSQEGSSGGEQYF
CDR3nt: TGCGCCAGCAGCCAAGAAGGGTCCTCGGGAGGCGAGCAGTACTTC

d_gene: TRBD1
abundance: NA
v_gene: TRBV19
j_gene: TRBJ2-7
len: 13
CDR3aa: CASSRGQGVEQYF
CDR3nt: TGTGCCAGTAGTAGGGGACAGGGGGTCGAGCAGTACTTC

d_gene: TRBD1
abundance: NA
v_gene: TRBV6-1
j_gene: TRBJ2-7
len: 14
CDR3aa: CASRDRGRTHEQYF
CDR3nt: TGTGCCAGCAGGGACAGGGGGCGTACCCACGAGCAGTACTTC

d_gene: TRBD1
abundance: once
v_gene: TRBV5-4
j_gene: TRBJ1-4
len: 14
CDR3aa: CASSLSTGDEKLFF
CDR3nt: TGTGCCAGCAGCTTATCAACAGGGGATGAAAAACTGTTTTTT

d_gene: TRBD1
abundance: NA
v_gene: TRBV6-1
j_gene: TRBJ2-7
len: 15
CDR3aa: CASSRTGVMGNEQYF
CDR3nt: TGTGCCAGCAGTAGAACAGGGGTTATGGGGAACGAGCAGTACTTC

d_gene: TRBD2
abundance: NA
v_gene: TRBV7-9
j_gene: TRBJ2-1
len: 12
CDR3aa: CASSPPRDYQFF
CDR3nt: TGTGCCAGCAGTCCTCCGCGGGACTACCAGTTCTTC

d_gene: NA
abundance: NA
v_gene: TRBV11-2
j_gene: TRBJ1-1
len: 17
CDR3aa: CASSLRQLGIMNTEAFF
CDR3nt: TGTGCCAGCAGCCTCCGACAGCTTGGTATTATGAACACTGAAGCTTTCTTT

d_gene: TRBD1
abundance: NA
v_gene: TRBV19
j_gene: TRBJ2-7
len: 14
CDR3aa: CASSTGQGAYEQYF
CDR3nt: TGTGCCAGTAGTACGGGACAGGGTGCCTACGAGCAGTACTTC

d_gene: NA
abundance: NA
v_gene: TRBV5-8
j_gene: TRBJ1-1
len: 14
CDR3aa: CASSLMGGGTEAFF
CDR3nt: TGTGCCAGCAGCTTGATGGGGGGAGGAACTGAAGCTTTCTTT

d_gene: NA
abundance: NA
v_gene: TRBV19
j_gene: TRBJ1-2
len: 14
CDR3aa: CASSIGPGNYGYTF
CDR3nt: TGTGCCAGTAGTATCGGTCCAGGGAACTATGGCTACACCTTC

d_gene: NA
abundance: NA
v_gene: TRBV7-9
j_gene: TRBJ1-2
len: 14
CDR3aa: CASSLADSTYGYTF
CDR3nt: TGTGCCAGCAGCTTAGCGGACAGCACTTATGGCTACACCTTC

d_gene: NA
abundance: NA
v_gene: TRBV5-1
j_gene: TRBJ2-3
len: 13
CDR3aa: CASSQTSTDTQYF
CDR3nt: TGCGCCAGCAGCCAGACTAGTACAGATACGCAGTATTTT

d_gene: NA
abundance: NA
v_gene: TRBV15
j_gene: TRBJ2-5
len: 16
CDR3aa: CATSRGRGWYQETQYF
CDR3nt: TGTGCCACCAGCAGAGGGAGAGGCTGGTACCAAGAGACCCAGTACTTC

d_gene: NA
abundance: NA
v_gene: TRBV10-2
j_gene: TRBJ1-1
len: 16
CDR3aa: CASSDPLTGTNTEAFF
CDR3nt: TGCGCCAGCAGTGACCCCCTCACAGGGACGAACACTGAAGCTTTCTTT

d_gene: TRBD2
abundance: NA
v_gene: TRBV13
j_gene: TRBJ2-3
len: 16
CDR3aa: CASSLGSAGLTDTQYF
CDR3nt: TGTGCCAGCAGCTTAGGTTCAGCGGGATTAACAGATACGCAGTATTTT

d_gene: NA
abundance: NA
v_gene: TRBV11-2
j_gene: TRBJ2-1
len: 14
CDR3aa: CASSLEETHNEQFF
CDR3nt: TGTGCCAGCAGCTTAGAAGAAACTCACAATGAGCAGTTCTTC

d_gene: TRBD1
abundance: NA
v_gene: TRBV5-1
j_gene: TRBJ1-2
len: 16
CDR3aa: CASSFRGRGQDYGYTF
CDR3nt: TGCGCCAGCAGCTTCCGCGGCAGGGGGCAGGACTATGGCTACACCTTC

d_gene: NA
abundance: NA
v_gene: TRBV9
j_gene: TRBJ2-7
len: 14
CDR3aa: CASSVDLGSYEQYF
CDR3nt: TGTGCCAGCAGCGTAGACTTGGGGAGCTACGAGCAGTACTTC

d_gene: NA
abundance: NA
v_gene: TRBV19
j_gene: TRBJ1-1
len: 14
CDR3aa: CASSIQGGFAEAFF
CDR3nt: TGTGCCAGTAGTATACAGGGAGGGTTTGCTGAAGCTTTCTTT

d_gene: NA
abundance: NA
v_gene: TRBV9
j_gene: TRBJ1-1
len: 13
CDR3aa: CASSTTVNTEAFF
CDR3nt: TGTGCCAGCAGTACGACTGTGAACACTGAAGCTTTCTTT

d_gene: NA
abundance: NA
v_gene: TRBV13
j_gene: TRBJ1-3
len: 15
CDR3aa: CASSFRTTSGNTIYF
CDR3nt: TGTGCCAGCAGCTTCAGAACCACCTCTGGAAACACCATATATTTT

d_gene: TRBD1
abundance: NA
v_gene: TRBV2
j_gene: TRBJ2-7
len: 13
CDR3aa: CASSSGTGNEQYF
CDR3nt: TGTGCCAGCAGTTCCGGGACAGGAAACGAGCAGTACTTC